This T cell receptor (beta chain) is drawn from a study of cytomegalovirus exposure and HLA in healthy donors. Study-level results: Clonal expansion was found to be greater in HLA-associated TCR beta chains than in equally common others in a later analysis. Associated with HLA alleles at 0.05 false discovery rate in a later analysis were about 17,000 TCR beta sequences. Researchers counted approximately 160 TCR beta chains as cytomegalovirus-associated.

From germline, CDR1 is MDHEN and CDR2 SYDVKM. The CDR3 covers 15 residues. V dropped 4 bases and J dropped 0 bases, with 13 bases sitting between them. As for this clone: Antigen specificity is unknown.

The PCR employed 60 Vbeta primers together with 13 Jbeta primers. Libraries were prepared by immunoSEQ multiplex PCR; TCRdb keeps only in-frame clonotypes and omits some of them. Found here are over 150,000 clones, 60% to 80% of them singletons; the top ten hold around 13%. V and J are TRBV28 and TRBJ2-7; D perhaps matches TRBD2 (7 bases). Material: PBMCs. This clonotype was obtained from a young man in good health and CMV-seropositive. The chain's CDR3 is CASSSGASGSYEQYF. In DNA, the CDR3 is TGTGCCAGCAGTTCGGGGGCTAGCGGCTCCTACGAGCAGTACTTC.